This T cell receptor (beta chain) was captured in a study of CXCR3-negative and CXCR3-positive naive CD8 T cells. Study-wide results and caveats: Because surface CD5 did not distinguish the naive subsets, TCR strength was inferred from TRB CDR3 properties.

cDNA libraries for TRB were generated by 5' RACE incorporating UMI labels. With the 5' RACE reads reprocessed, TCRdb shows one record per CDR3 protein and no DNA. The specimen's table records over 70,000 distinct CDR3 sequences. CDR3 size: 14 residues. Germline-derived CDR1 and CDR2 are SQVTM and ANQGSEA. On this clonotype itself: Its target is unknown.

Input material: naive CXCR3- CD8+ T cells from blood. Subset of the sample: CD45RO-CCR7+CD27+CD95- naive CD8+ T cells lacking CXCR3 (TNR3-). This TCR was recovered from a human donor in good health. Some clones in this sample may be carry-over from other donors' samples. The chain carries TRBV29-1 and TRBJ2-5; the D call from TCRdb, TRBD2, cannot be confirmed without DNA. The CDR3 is CSADSGVEQETQYF.